This entry describes one T cell receptor beta chain. The antigen is not known. Germline V lookup: CDR1 LGHNA, CDR2 YSLEER. The length of the CDR3 is 15 residues. This sample stems from a study of post-analysis software for immune sequencing data. Study results and limitations: Roughly 5 TRBV segments (TRBV5-6, TRBV5-1 and TRBV20-1 among them) occurred more frequently in patients than in controls.

Tagging with unique molecular identifiers was a feature of the TCR beta cDNA libraries. TCRdb redid the calling of the PCR reads with MiXCR, one entry per CDR3 protein. The sample consists of roughly 800,000 distinct CDR3 sequences, about 45% of them appearing once. This clonotype was sampled from a girl between 10 and 17 years old with multiple sclerosis. Input material: blood. The chain links TRBV4-3 to TRBJ2-4; D perhaps matches TRBD1 (6 bases). Gene TRBJ2-7 matches the end of the DNA better, so the J call may be wrong. This chain's CDR3 is CASSQDPGDPYEQYF. The CDR3 coding sequence is TGCGCCAGCAGCCAAGATCCAGGGGACCCCTACGAGCAGTACTTC.